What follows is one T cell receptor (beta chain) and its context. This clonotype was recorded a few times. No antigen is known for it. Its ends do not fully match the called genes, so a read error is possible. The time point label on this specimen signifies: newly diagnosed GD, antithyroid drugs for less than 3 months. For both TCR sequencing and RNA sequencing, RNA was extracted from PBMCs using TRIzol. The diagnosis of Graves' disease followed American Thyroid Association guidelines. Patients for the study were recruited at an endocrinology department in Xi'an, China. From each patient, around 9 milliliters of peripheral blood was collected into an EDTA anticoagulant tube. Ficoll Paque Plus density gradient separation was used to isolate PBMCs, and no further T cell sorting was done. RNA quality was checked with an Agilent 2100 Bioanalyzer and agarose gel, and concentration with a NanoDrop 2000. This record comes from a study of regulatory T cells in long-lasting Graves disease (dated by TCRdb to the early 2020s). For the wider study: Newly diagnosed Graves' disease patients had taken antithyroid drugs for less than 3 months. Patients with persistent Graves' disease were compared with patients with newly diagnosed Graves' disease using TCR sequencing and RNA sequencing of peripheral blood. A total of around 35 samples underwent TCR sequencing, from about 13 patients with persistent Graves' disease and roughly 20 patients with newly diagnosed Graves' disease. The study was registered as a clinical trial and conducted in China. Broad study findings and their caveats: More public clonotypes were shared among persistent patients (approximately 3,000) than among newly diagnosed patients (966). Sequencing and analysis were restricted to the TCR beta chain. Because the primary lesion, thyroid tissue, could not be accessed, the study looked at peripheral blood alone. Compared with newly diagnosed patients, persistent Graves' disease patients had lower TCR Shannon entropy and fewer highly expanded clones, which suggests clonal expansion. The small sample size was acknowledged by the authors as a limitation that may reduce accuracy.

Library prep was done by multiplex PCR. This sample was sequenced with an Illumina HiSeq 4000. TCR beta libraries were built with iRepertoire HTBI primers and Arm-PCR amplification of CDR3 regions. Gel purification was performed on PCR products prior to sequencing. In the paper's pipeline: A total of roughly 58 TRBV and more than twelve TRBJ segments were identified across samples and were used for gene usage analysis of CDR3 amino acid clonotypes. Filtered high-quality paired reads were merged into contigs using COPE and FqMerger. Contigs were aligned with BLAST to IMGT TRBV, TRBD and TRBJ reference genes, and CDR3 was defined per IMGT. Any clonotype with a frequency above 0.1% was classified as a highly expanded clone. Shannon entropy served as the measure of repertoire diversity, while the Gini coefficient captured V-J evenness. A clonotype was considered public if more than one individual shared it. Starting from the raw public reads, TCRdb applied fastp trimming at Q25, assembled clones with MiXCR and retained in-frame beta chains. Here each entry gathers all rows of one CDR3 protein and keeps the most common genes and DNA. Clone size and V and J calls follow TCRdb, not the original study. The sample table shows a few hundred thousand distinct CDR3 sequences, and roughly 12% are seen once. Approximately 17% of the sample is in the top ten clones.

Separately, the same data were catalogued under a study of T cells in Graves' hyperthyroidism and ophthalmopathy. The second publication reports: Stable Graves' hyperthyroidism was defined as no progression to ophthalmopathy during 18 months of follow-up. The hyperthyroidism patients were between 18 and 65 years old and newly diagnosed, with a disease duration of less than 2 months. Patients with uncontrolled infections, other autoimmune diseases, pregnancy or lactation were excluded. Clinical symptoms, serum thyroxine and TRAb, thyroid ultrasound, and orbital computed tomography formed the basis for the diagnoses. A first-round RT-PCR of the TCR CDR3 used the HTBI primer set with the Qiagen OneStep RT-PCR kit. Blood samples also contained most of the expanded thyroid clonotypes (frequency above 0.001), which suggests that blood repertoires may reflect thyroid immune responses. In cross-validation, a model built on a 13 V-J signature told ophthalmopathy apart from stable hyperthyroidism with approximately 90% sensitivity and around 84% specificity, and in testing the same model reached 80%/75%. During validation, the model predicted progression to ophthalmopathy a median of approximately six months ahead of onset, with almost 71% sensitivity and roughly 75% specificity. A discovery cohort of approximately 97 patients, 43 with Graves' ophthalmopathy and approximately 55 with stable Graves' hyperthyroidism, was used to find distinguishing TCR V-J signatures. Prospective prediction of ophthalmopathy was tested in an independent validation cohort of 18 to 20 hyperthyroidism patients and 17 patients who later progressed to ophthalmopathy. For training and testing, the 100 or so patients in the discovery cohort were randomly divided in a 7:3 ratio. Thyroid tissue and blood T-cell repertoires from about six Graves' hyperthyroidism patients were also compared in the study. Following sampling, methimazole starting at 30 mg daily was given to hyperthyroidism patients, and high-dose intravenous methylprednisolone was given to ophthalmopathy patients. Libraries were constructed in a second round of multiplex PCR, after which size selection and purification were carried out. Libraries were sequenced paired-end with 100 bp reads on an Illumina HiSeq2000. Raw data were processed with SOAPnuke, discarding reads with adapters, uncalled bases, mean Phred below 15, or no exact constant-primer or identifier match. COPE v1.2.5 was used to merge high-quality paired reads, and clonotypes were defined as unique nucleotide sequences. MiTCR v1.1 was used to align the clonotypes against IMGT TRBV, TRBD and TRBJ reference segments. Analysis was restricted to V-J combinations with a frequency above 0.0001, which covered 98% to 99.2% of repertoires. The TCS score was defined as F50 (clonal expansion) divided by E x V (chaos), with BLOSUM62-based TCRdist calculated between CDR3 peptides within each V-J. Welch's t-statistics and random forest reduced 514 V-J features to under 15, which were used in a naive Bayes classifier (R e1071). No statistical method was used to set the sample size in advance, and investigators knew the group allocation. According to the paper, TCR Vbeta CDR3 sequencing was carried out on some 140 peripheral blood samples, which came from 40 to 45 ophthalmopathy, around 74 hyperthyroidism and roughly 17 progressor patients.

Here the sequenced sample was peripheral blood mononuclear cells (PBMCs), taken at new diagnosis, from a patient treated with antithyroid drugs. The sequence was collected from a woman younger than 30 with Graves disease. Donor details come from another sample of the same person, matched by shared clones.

CDR3 region: CGGGGGRSYNEQFF. The nucleotide sequence is given as TGCGGGGGCGGGGGGGGTAGGTCCTACAATGAGCAGTTCTTC. The chain was built from TRBV7-9 and TRBJ2-1, with TRBD2 matching 9 junction bases. Based on the germline V gene (reference sequence), the CDR1 and CDR2 sequences are SEHNR and FQNEAQ. The CDR3 sequence holds 14 residues, the cysteine and phenylalanine included. Of the read, only the CDR3 DNA is kept; its 42 bases are in frame from base 1.